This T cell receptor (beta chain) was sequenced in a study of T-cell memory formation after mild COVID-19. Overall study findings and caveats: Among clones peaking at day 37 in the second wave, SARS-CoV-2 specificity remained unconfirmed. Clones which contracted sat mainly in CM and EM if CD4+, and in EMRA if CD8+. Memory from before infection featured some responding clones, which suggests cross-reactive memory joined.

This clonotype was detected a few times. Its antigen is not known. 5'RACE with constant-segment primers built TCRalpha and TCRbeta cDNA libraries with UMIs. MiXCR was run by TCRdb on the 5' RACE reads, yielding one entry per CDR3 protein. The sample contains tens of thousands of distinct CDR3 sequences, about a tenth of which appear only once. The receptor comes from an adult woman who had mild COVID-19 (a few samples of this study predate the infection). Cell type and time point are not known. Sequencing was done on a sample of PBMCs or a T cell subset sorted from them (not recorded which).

The CDR3 reads CASSQVLLWGSNYGYTF. The CDR3 DNA reads TGTGCCAGCAGCCAAGTTCTTCTGTGGGGCTCTAACTATGGCTACACCTTC. The chain combines TRBV14 with TRBJ1-2, with D tentatively TRBD1 (5 bases). Germline V gives CDR1 SGHDN, CDR2 FVKESK. The CDR3 length is 17 residues. Deletions cut 1 base from V and 0 bases from J, with 15 bases between.